This T cell receptor beta chain was captured by sequencing in a study of blood T cell repertoires in COVID-19. Study summary: Acute and convalescent COVID-19 specimens originated in the United States, Italy and Spain. Sources were T cells, B-cell-depleted T cells, or PBMCs; the material itself was cDNA or gDNA.

Authors' processing steps: Reference gene primer amplification gave estimated nucleated cell counts. Using immunoSEQ multiplex PCR, the repertoire was profiled, and TCRdb retains in-frame clones only, with some absent. V, J and clone size are those of that table, while D and trimming were read from the DNA. The data show roughly 440,000 clones, around 89% seen once. V lost 4 bases and J lost 0, with 13 bases in between. CDR1 and CDR2 from the germline V gene are SGHTA and FQGNSA. The CDR3 is made up of 15 amino acids. Seattle enrolled patients during active infection and tracked them longitudinally. This receptor was obtained from a woman aged 45 to 65 with COVID-19, enrolled during active disease. The sequenced material came from peripheral blood. V usage is TRBV7-2 and J usage is TRBJ2-7; tentatively, D is TRBD2 (6 bases). In nucleotides, the CDR3 is TGTGCCAGCAGCTCGACGGGACTGCCCTCCTACGAGCAGTACTTC. This codes for CASSSTGLPSYEQYF.